This passage covers 31 T cell receptor beta chains from one sample sequenced in a study of shared clonotypes between healthy human individuals. Clones were read by immunoSEQ multiplex PCR, and TCRdb kept only the in-frame ones, dropping some. The sample yields about 980,000 clones, approximately 80% seen once. Sequenced input: memory CD4+ T cells sorted from blood. As to subset: CD45RA-negative fraction. The receptor source for this set is a man between 18 and 29 years old in good health.

The V and J genes are TRBV19 and TRBJ1-5; 7 nucleotides line up with TRBD1. The germline gives CDR1 LNHDA, CDR2 SQIVND (reference sequence). CDR3 size: 17 residues. With V trimmed by 5 bases and J by 0 bases, 10 bases remained unmatched. DNA for the CDR3: TGTGCCAGTAGTCTACACAGGGGCTCATATAGCAATCAGCCCCAGCATTTT. Translated, it gives CASSLHRGSYSNQPQHF. The full variable domain, completed using reference TRBV19 and TRBJ1-5, is DGGITQSPKYLFRKEGQNVTLSCEQNLNHDAMYWYRQDPGQGLRLIYYSQIVNDFQKGDIAEGYSVSREKKESFPLTVTSAQKNPTAFYLCASSLHRGSYSNQPQHFGDGTRLSIL.

This clone was found once. This chain connects TRBV5-8 to TRBJ2-7; tentatively, D is TRBD1 (8 bases). CDR1 is SGHTS, CDR2 YDEGEE, per germline. The CDR3 is 15 residues long. V was pared by 4 bases and J by 4 bases, with 18 bases between. CDR3 DNA sequence: TGTGCCAGCAGCCTGGGAGGGACAGGTGGTTACGAGCAGTACTTC. Translated, it gives CASSLGGTGGYEQYF.

This clone was seen a single time. The rearrangement joins TRBV9 to TRBJ2-1; TRBD1 or TRBD2 may be the D gene (5 bases each). This CDR3 is 15 amino acids long. Germline-derived CDR1 and CDR2 are SGDLS and YYNGEE. V shed 2 bases and J shed 6 bases, with 15 bases lying between them. The DNA for the CDR3 is TGTGCCAGCAGCGTGACCGGGGCCGCCTTCAATGAGCAGTTCTTC. This sequence encodes CASSVTGAAFNEQFF. Drawing the rest from reference TRBV9 and TRBJ2-1, the complete variable domain is DSGVTQTPKHLITATGQRVTLRCSPRSGDLSVYWYQQSLDQGLQFLIQYYNGEERAKGNILERFSAQQFPDLHSELNLSSLELGDSALYFCASSVTGAAFNEQFFGPGTRLTVL.

The chain links TRBV19 to TRBJ2-7; TRBD2 agrees at 13 bases. The CDR3 length is 14 residues. CDR1 LNHDA and CDR2 SQIVND come from the germline V gene (reference sequence). The J segment lost 3 bases and the V segment lost 10 bases, leaving 6 bases of the junction unmatched. The CDR3 sequence: CANAGLAGVYEQYF. The CDR3 DNA sequence: TGTGCCAACGCAGGACTAGCGGGAGTCTACGAGCAGTACTTC.

The chain couples TRBV15 to TRBJ2-1; perhaps TRBD2 as D (6 bases). Trimming left V 0 bases short and J 9 bases short, with 9 bases between. This CDR3 has 13 residues. CDR1 is LNHNV and CDR2 is YYDKDF in the germline V gene (reference sequence). The CDR3 here is CATSRDLGGEQFF. The DNA of the CDR3 is TGTGCCACCAGCAGAGATTTGGGGGGTGAGCAGTTCTTC.

This chain connects TRBV5-5 to TRBJ2-5; 9 bases agree with TRBD2. CDR3 length: 15 residues. Germline CDR1 and CDR2: SGHKS and YYEKEE (reference sequence). Trimming at V came to 3 bases and at J to 4 bases, leaving 7 bases not matched to a gene. The CDR3 is CASSSGLAVRETQYF. The CDR3 bases are TGTGCCAGCAGCTCGGGACTAGCCGTTCGAGAGACCCAGTACTTC.

This chain links TRBV18 with TRBJ2-5, with D perhaps assigned TRBD1 or TRBD2 (5 bases each). The CDR3 spans 14 residues. Deletions cut 6 bases from V and 5 bases from J, with 16 bases between. Per the germline V gene, CDR1 is KGHSH and CDR2 is LQKENI. This chain's CDR3 is CASSRDNGAETQYF. The CDR3 DNA follows: TGTGCCAGCTCCCGAGATAACGGGGCGGAGACCCAGTACTTC.

The rearrangement joins TRBV7-3 to TRBJ2-1, with TRBD1 matching over 9 bases. The germline V gene has CDR1 SGHTA and CDR2 FQGTGA. This CDR3 spans 16 amino acids. V lost 5 bases and J lost 3; bases outside the gene matches: 8. DNA of the CDR3: TGTGCCAGCAGCGACCCCGGGACAGGGAACTACAATGAGCAGTTCTTC. It codes for CASSDPGTGNYNEQFF.

J is TRBJ2-5 and V is TRBV2; TRBD2 aligns across 7 bases. The CDR3 spans 13 residues. Looked up from germline, CDR1 is SNHLY and CDR2 is FYNNEI. V trimming: 4 bases; J trimming: 4 bases; junction bases outside the gene matches: 3. The CDR3 loop reads CASSGTRGETQYF. The DNA of the CDR3 is TGTGCCAGCAGTGGGACTAGAGGAGAGACCCAGTACTTC. Variable domain in full (rest from reference TRBV2 and TRBJ2-5): EPEVTQTPSHQVTQMGQEVILRCVPISNHLYFYWYRQILGQKVEFLVSFYNNEISEKSEIFDDQFSVERPDGSNFTLKIRSTKLEDSAMYFCASSGTRGETQYFGPGTRLLVL.

CDR3 DNA: TGTGCCAGCAGCGCCGCCGTCTTAAGGGACGAGCAGTACTTC. Translation gives CASSAAVLRDEQYF. V gene TRBV11-2 combines with J gene TRBJ2-7; D unresolved. This CDR3 is 14 amino acids long. Trimming left V 5 bases short and J 5 bases short, with 16 bases between. The V gene's germline CDR1 is SGHAT and CDR2 FQNNGV.

This clone appeared a single time. V gene TRBV15 combines with J gene TRBJ1-2; D uncertain. Germline V gene sequence: CDR1 LNHNV, CDR2 YYDKDF (reference sequence). The ends were cut back, 0 bases at V and 4 bases at J, with 15 bases in the middle. The CDR3 is 16 amino acids. The CDR3 here is CATSRDPPIYLYGYTF. CDR3 coding DNA: TGTGCCACCAGCAGAGACCCACCCATATACCTCTATGGCTACACCTTC.

As regards this clone: The sample carries other DNA sequences with the same CDR3. This chain connects TRBV28 to TRBJ1-2; a weak D match, TRBD1 (5 bases). Germline V lookup: CDR1 MDHEN, CDR2 SYDVKM. The CDR3 length is 12 residues. V was shortened by 1 base and J by 5 bases, with 5 bases between the two germline ends. The CDR3: CASSLSGYGYTF. In DNA, the CDR3 is TGTGCCAGCAGTTTATCAGGGTATGGCTACACCTTC.

The chain couples TRBV30 to TRBJ1-2; TRBD1 aligns across 9 bases. This CDR3 is built from 14 residues. Germline V lookup: CDR1 GTSNPN, CDR2 SVGIG (reference sequence). Losses at the gene ends were 0 bases for V and 9 bases for J; bases not matched to a gene: 8. The CDR3 is CAWSVYRGQGSYTF. The CDR3 nucleotides read TGTGCCTGGAGTGTATACAGGGGGCAAGGTAGCTACACCTTC.

The genes are TRBV5-4 and TRBJ2-7, with 7 bases lining up with TRBD1. The CDR3 consists of 17 residues. Germline V lookup: CDR1 SGHNT, CDR2 YYREEE (reference sequence). After removal of 0 bases from V and 2 bases from J, the junction contained 11 bases not matched to a gene. The CDR3 coding sequence is TGTGCCAGCAGCTTGGGACCCCACAGGGGCCTTACCTACGAGCAGTACTTC. This sequence encodes CASSLGPHRGLTYEQYF.

The V and J genes are TRBV5-1 and TRBJ1-1; 8 nucleotides match TRBD1. Trimming at V came to 4 bases and at J to 0 bases, leaving 11 bases not matched to a gene. This CDR3 has 17 amino acids. CDR1 and CDR2 (germline): SGHRS, YFSETQ. The CDR3 sequence: CASSPSFSGGLNTEAFF. In DNA, the CDR3 is TGCGCCAGCAGCCCTTCCTTTTCAGGGGGCCTGAACACTGAAGCTTTCTTT.

The count of this clone is one. This specimen includes other DNA sequences encoding the same CDR3. The rearrangement uses TRBV5-1 and TRBJ2-1; D possibly corresponds to TRBD2 (5 bases). V gave up 2 bases and J gave up 7 bases, with 7 bases separating them. The germline CDR1 and CDR2 sequences are SGHRS and YFSETQ. The CDR3 sequence is 12 residues long. CDR3 nucleotides: TGCGCCAGCAGCTTAGCGGCTAATGAGCAGTTCTTC. It specifies CASSLAANEQFF.

DNA for the CDR3: TGTGCCAGCAGTTGGGGGGACTATGGCTACACCTTC. Amino acids: CASSWGDYGYTF. The J gene is TRBJ1-2, the V gene TRBV14, with a weak D call TRBD1 (5 bases). Trimming took 6 bases from V and 3 from J, leaving 8 bases between them. The CDR3 totals 12 residues. The germline V gene encodes CDR1 SGHDN and CDR2 FVKESK. The full variable domain, rest sourced from reference TRBV14 and TRBJ1-2, is EAGVTQFPSHSVIEKGQTVTLRCDPISGHDNLYWYRRVMGKEIKFLLHFVKESKQDESGMPNNRFLAERTGGTYSTLKVQPAELEDSGVYFCASSWGDYGYTFGSGTRLTVV.

The gene calls are TRBV19 and TRBJ2-7; 7 bases line up with TRBD1. The CDR3 spans 15 residues. The germline V gene encodes CDR1 LNHDA and CDR2 SQIVND (reference sequence). The V and J ends lost 2 bases and 3 bases, in that order; junction bases with no gene match: 7. The CDR3 sequence is CASSIRQGSYYEQYF. The CDR3, as DNA: TGTGCCAGTAGTATAAGACAGGGAAGCTACTACGAGCAGTACTTC.

This chain connects TRBV28 to TRBJ2-1; TRBD2 matches 10 bases. The CDR3 extends over 15 amino acids. V dropped 5 bases and J dropped 9; count of bases not matched to a gene: 10. Germline V gene lookup returns CDR1 MDHEN and CDR2 SYDVKM. Written as DNA, the CDR3 is TGTGCCAGCAGTCTCCCCCTAGCGGGAGTTAGTGAGCAGTTCTTC. This encodes CASSLPLAGVSEQFF.

Concerning this clone itself: A junction end diverges from the germline sequence, so it may reflect a read error. The chain has TRBV7-7 and TRBJ1-5, with D unresolved. The CDR3 length is 13 residues. Germline assignment: CDR1 SSHAT and CDR2 FNYEAQ (reference sequence). The chain's CDR3 is CASSLGHNQPQHF. The CDR3 bases are TGTGCTAGCAGCTTAGGCCACAATCAGCCCCAGCATTTT. Using reference TRBV7-7 and TRBJ1-5 for the parts outside the CDR3, the full variable domain is GAGVSQSPRYKVTKRGQDVTLRCDPISSHATLYWYQQALGQGPEFLTYFNYEAQPDKSGLPSDRFSAERPEGSISTLTIQRTEQRDSAMYRCASSLGHNQPQHFGDGTRLSIL.

This chain connects TRBV6-1 to TRBJ1-6; 11 bases are a match to TRBD1. The CDR3 loop spans 16 amino acids. Germline CDR1 MNHNS, CDR2 SASEGT. V shed 4 bases and J 9 bases; nucleotides not matched to a gene: 8. DNA of the CDR3: TGTGCCAGCAGTGGGGGGACAGGGGGTAAAAGTTCACCCCTCCACTTT. This gives the protein CASSGGTGGKSSPLHF.

This clone occurred many times. Other DNA sequences in the same sample also yield this CDR3. The rearrangement links TRBV19 to TRBJ1-1; D is possibly TRBD1 (6 bases). The length of the CDR3 is 14 residues. Trimming cost V 1 base and J 0 bases, with 6 bases left between them. CDR1 and CDR2 (germline): LNHDA, SQIVND (reference sequence). CDR3 sequence reads: CASSIGQVNTEAFF. In DNA, the CDR3 is TGTGCCAGTAGTATAGGACAGGTGAACACTGAAGCTTTCTTT.

This sequence joins TRBV30 and TRBJ2-1; 10 nucleotides align to TRBD1. The CDR3 runs to 15 residues. Germline V gene lookup returns CDR1 GTSNPN and CDR2 SVGIG (reference sequence). J gave up 7 bases and V 2 bases, and 8 bases lay outside the gene matches. DNA for the CDR3: TGTGCCTGGAGTTTAGGACAGGGGGTTTCGAATGAGCAGTTCTTC. Amino acids: CAWSLGQGVSNEQFF.

The V and J genes are TRBV7-3 and TRBJ2-1, with D possibly matching TRBD2 (6 bases). Trimming took off 6 bases at V and 5 bases at J, with 11 bases between the two ends. Germline CDR1 and CDR2: SGHTA and FQGTGA. This CDR3 is 13 amino acids long. CDR3 in amino acids: CASSPQRDNEQFF. CDR3 sequence (DNA): TGTGCCAGCAGTCCTCAGCGGGACAATGAGCAGTTCTTC.

The chain employs TRBV5-6 and TRBJ2-2; no firm D call. CDR1 and CDR2 (germline): SGHDT, YYEEEE. Deletions cut 0 bases from V and 7 bases from J, with 10 bases between. The CDR3 loop spans 14 amino acids. In DNA form, the CDR3 reads TGTGCCAGCAGCTTGGTCCAGACGGGCGGGGAGCTGTTTTTT. This translates into CASSLVQTGGELFF.

J is TRBJ1-5 and V is TRBV29-1; a weak D match, TRBD1 (5 bases). The CDR3 covers 13 residues. Germline assignment: CDR1 SQVTM and CDR2 ANQGSEA. Trimming cost V 5 bases and J 6 bases, with 14 bases left between them. DNA for the CDR3: TGCAGCGTTATGGAGGCGGGACCTCAGCCCCAGCATTTT. Amino acids: CSVMEAGPQPQHF.

The rearrangement joins TRBV4-3 to TRBJ2-3, with D perhaps matching TRBD2 (6 bases). CDR3 size: 17 residues. Germline loops: CDR1 LGHNA, CDR2 YSLEER. Trimming took off 0 bases at V and 5 bases at J, with 18 bases between the two ends. CDR3 protein: CASSQDWGGTFGDTQYF. Here the CDR3 DNA reads TGCGCCAGCAGCCAAGATTGGGGCGGGACTTTCGGAGATACGCAGTATTTT.

The rearrangement uses TRBV19 and TRBJ2-5, with 8 bases aligning to TRBD1. The CDR3 is 15 residues long. Unmatched junction bases numbered 8, after V lost 4 bases and J lost 4 bases. The germline CDR1 and CDR2 sequences are LNHDA and SQIVND (reference sequence). The CDR3 loop reads CASSTGQGTPETQYF. CDR3 nucleotides: TGTGCCAGTAGTACCGGACAGGGAACCCCAGAGACCCAGTACTTC. Full variable domain (rest looked up from reference TRBV19 and TRBJ2-5): DGGITQSPKYLFRKEGQNVTLSCEQNLNHDAMYWYRQDPGQGLRLIYYSQIVNDFQKGDIAEGYSVSREKKESFPLTVTSAQKNPTAFYLCASSTGQGTPETQYFGPGTRLLVL.

This clone was detected many times. The chain employs TRBV29-1 and TRBJ2-3; no firm D call. There are 14 residues in the CDR3. Germline V gene data show CDR1 as SQVTM and CDR2 as ANQGSEA. The V and J ends lost 4 bases and 5 bases respectively, with 16 bases between them. CDR3 in DNA: TGCAGCGTTGGGGATGGGCGAGTCGGAGATACGCAGTATTTT. This gives the protein CSVGDGRVGDTQYF.

The V and J genes are TRBV5-1 and TRBJ1-2, with D possibly being TRBD1 (5 bases). Trimming took 7 bases from V and 3 from J, leaving 10 bases between them. This CDR3 spans 12 amino acids. Germline lookup yields CDR1 SGHRS and CDR2 YFSETQ. The CDR3 region has the DNA TGCGCCAGCGCCAGGGAGGACTATGGCTACACCTTC. It is translated as CASAREDYGYTF.

This chain uses TRBV11-3 with TRBJ2-1; D gene ambiguous. CDR1 and CDR2 (germline): SGHNT, YENEEA. This CDR3 region has 17 residues. The ends were cut back, 0 bases at V and 6 bases at J, with 18 bases in the middle. The chain's CDR3 is CASSLDTRPGRSNEQFF. The CDR3 region has the DNA TGTGCCAGCAGCTTAGATACACGCCCTGGCAGATCCAATGAGCAGTTCTTC.